A selection of T cell receptor beta chains follows, all from one sample in a study of T-cell memory formation after mild COVID-19. TCRdb itself ran the 5' RACE reads through MiXCR, one entry per CDR3 protein. The table lists some 450,000 distinct CDR3 sequences, roughly 18% of them singletons. Source material: PBMCs or a T cell subset sorted from them (not recorded which). The receptors were sampled from a man between 18 and 35 years old who had mild COVID-19 (a few samples of this study predate the infection). Cell type and time point are not known. The CDR3 runs from the conserved cysteine through the conserved F or W. Part of the rows lack a size; the others show once, few, many or a class for expanded clones.

clone_size j_call v_call cdr3_aa
NA TRBJ1-1 TRBV5-1 CASSPRYRGMNTEAFF
many TRBJ2-3 TRBV24-1 CATSDPGLGADTQYF
NA TRBJ1-5 TRBV5-1 CASSFGPRTGNNQPQHF
many TRBJ2-3 TRBV7-9 CASTPGGGRTDTQYF
few TRBJ1-1 TRBV5-1 CASSLAWADREAFF
few TRBJ1-4 TRBV7-2 CASSEGGADEKLFF
NA TRBJ1-1 TRBV7-2 CASSDHQVMNTEAFF
NA TRBJ2-1 TRBV2 CASSEGRHEQFF
few TRBJ1-1 TRBV6-1 CASSEQQGYTEAFF
many TRBJ2-7 TRBV24-1 CATRETGTGGAEAGYEQYF
NA TRBJ1-5 TRBV15 CATSRGIPGHQPQHF
NA TRBJ1-2 TRBV15 CATSSDRSTLYGYTF
NA TRBJ2-3 TRBV7-3 CASSSTGYTDTQYF
NA TRBJ1-6 TRBV6-5 CACGTGYTPLHF
NA TRBJ1-3 TRBV6-5 CASRGRQGSGSSGNTIYF
NA TRBJ2-1 TRBV5-1 CASSLAPGLASFEQFF
few TRBJ1-3 TRBV6-6 CASRGTATTPGNTIYF
many TRBJ1-5 TRBV5-1 CASSSGTAFGPQHF
NA TRBJ1-3 TRBV6-5 CASSYSWGISGNTIYF
NA TRBJ1-1 TRBV6-5 CASSYTGAETEAFF
NA TRBJ1-4 TRBV5-1 CASSRLTGDNEKLFF
NA TRBJ2-7 TRBV20-1 CSASSVRDSNYEQYF
NA TRBJ2-5 TRBV5-1 CASSLVAGMETQYF
NA TRBJ2-1 TRBV5-1 CASSLVASSHNEQFF
NA TRBJ2-1 TRBV10-3 CATTGGGEQFF
NA TRBJ1-1 TRBV29-1 CSVALLDRLNTEAFF
few TRBJ2-2 TRBV12-3/TRBV12-4 CASSWGAPNTGELFF
few TRBJ1-4 TRBV9 CASSVNSRSNEKLFF
few TRBJ2-5 TRBV5-1 CASAGQGGQETQYF
few TRBJ2-4 TRBV5-1 CASSLDRGDIQYF
NA TRBJ2-3 TRBV15 CATSRDGFTDTQYF
few TRBJ2-1 TRBV6-6 CASRPALGQLNNEQFF
few TRBJ2-3 TRBV7-2 CASSQRRERTDTQYF
few TRBJ2-2 TRBV20-1 CSARGGAGTGELFF
NA TRBJ2-7 TRBV4-1 CASSQPRSTRLSYEQYF
few TRBJ1-2 TRBV27 CASWGQGGGYTF
many TRBJ1-6 TRBV2 CAKGKPPQDPLHF
NA TRBJ2-2 TRBV13 CASIRTSGNTGELFF
NA TRBJ1-1 TRBV6-6 CASRAGRMNTEAFF
few TRBJ1-1 TRBV7-6 CASSHLWETEAFF
NA TRBJ1-5 TRBV5-1 CASSLEDQPQHF
few TRBJ1-1 TRBV5-1 CASSLRPGATEAFF
few TRBJ1-2 TRBV7-9 CASSFLGTGDGYTF
few TRBJ2-3 TRBV5-1 CASSLENSRDTQYF
few TRBJ1-6 TRBV4-3 CASSQDTLGRSNSPLHF
few TRBJ1-4 TRBV6-4 CASSVNVGEKLFF